The 4 T cell receptor beta chains reported below all come from one sample, sequenced in a study of blood T cells in healthy people across ages. The authors ran a second PCR of roughly 7 to 11 cycles using a sample-barcoded 5' primer and a J-beta primer mix. TCRdb reanalysed the 5' RACE reads using MiXCR and keeps one entry per CDR3 protein. The table has about 1.5 million distinct CDR3 sequences, 35% to 45% seen once. Sequencing was carried out using blood. The receptor source for this set is a woman aged 18-30 years in good health.

V is TRBV12-3 or TRBV12-4 and J is TRBJ2-5; D might be TRBD1 (5 bases). V lost 6 bases and J lost 11, with 28 bases in between. The CDR3 is 16 residues long. Here the CDR3 reads CASSGGEGQRVDEQYF. CDR3 coding DNA: TGTGCCAGCAGCGGTGGGGAAGGACAAAGGGTCGATGAGCAGTACTTC.

This clonotype was picked up a small number of times. V is TRBV13 and J is TRBJ2-7; TRBD2 matches 11 bases. This CDR3 spans 17 amino acids. V lost 3 bases, J lost 0 bases, and 7 bases stayed unmatched. CDR1 and CDR2 (germline): PRHDT, FYEKMQ (reference sequence). The CDR3 sequence: CASSFGPTSGVSYEQYF. The CDR3 DNA reads TGTGCCAGCAGCTTCGGCCCGACTAGCGGGGTCTCCTACGAGCAGTACTTC.

This chain joins TRBV6-5 and TRBJ2-7; 10 bases agree with TRBD2. The germline V gene encodes CDR1 MNHEY and CDR2 SVGAGI. V lost 0 bases to trimming and J lost 3 bases; unmatched junction nucleotides: 14. This CDR3 is 19 amino acids long. The CDR3 DNA reads as TGTGCCAGCAGTTACTCGGGGGAATTAGCGGGAGGCGGGTTCTACGAGCAGTACTTC. Residues: CASSYSGELAGGGFYEQYF.

This chain joins TRBV7-8 and TRBJ2-1, with 13 bases that match TRBD2. CDR1 and CDR2 (germline): SGHVS, FQNEAQ. The CDR3 has 16 amino acids. J lost 7 bases, V lost 3 bases, and 6 bases had no gene match. CDR3 in amino acids: CASSFWTSGSENEQFF. The CDR3 coding sequence is TGTGCCAGCAGCTTCTGGACTAGCGGGAGTGAAAATGAGCAGTTCTTC.